These T cell receptor beta chains were read from a single sample in a study of cytomegalovirus exposure and HLA in healthy donors. Sequencing was performed with immunoSEQ multiplex PCR; in TCRdb, only in-frame clones are kept and a portion is missing. The data contain 130,000 to 150,000 clones, around 86% of them seen just once; the ten biggest clones take up 2.5% to 3%. The sample taken for sequencing was PBMCs. The receptor set was obtained from a woman in her thirties in good health and CMV-seronegative. Each CDR3 is given with its conserved first and last residue. A D gene is named only where the DNA matches it firmly. Expanded clones get a size class; other rows say once, few or many, or leave the size out.

d_call	v_call	clone_size	j_call	cdr3_nt	cdr3_aa
TRBD2	TRBV6-4	-	TRBJ2-3	TGTGCCAGCAGTGACTCTAGCGGGGGGGCAGATACGCAGTATTTT	CASSDSSGGADTQYF
-	TRBV7-2	-	TRBJ2-1	TGTGCCAGCAGCTTTTACTTCGCAGAGCAGTTCTTC	CASSFYFAEQFF
TRBD1	TRBV15	few	TRBJ1-6	TGTGCCACCAGCAGAGCAGGGGGACAGGGTGATCGGGCCCTCCACTTT	CATSRAGGQGDRALHF
-	TRBV10-1	once	TRBJ2-7	TGCGCCAGCAGTCTGGGTACGGGGTTGGAGCAGTACTTC	CASSLGTGLEQYF
TRBD1	TRBV30	-	TRBJ2-7	TGTGCCTGGAAGGGACAGGGCTACTACGAGCAGTACTTC	CAWKGQGYYEQYF
TRBD1	TRBV27	-	TRBJ2-7	TGTGCCAGCAGTTTATCGAAACAGGGGGAGCAGTACTTC	CASSLSKQGEQYF
TRBD2	TRBV2	medium-sized	TRBJ2-7	TGTGCCAGCAGTGAAGAGGGAGGGACCTACGAGCAGTACTTC	CASSEEGGTYEQYF
-	TRBV28	few	TRBJ1-1	TGTGCCAGCAGCCAGATCACTGAAGCTTTCTTT	CASSQITEAFF
TRBD2	TRBV5-5	-	TRBJ2-7	TGTGCCAGCAGCTTGGTCGGGGGGGGCGGAGGTAACGAGCAGTACTTC	CASSLVGGGGGNEQYF
-	TRBV7-2	-	TRBJ2-1	TGTGCCAGCAGCATCGGGGAGAACAATGAGCAGTTCTTC	CASSIGENNEQFF
TRBD1	TRBV5-1	few	TRBJ2-7	TGCGCCAGCAGCTTGGACCCGGGACAGGGGGCGAGGTCCTCCTACGAGCAGTACTTC	CASSLDPGQGARSSYEQYF
TRBD1	TRBV6-1	once	TRBJ2-7	TGTGCCAGCAGTGTGACAGGGATCCCCTACGAGCAGTACTTC	CASSVTGIPYEQYF
-	TRBV10-3	-	TRBJ2-1	TGTGCCATCAGCGACAGGACCTACAATGAGCAGTTCTTC	CAISDRTYNEQFF
TRBD1	TRBV7-2	-	TRBJ1-3	TGTGCCAGCAGCCCCGACAGGGTCCCTGGAAACACCATATATTTT	CASSPDRVPGNTIYF
-	TRBV9	-	TRBJ2-5	TGTGCCAGCAGCGTAGAGGGGGGGTACCGGGGGACCCAGTACTTC	CASSVEGGYRGTQYF
-	TRBV5-1	-	TRBJ1-4	TGCGCCAGCAGCTTGAGGGGGGGCGGCCAGCTCAATGAAAAACTGTTTTTT	CASSLRGGGQLNEKLFF
TRBD1	TRBV19	-	TRBJ1-2	TGTGCCAGTACTCCGGACAGGGAGGAGGCCTATGGCTACACCTTC	CASTPDREEAYGYTF
TRBD1	TRBV27	-	TRBJ1-5	TGTGCCAGCAGCGATACAGGGGGCAGGCAGCCCCAGCATTTT	CASSDTGGRQPQHF
TRBD2	TRBV14	-	TRBJ2-3	TGTGCCAGCAGCGTGGGACTAGGGGTCCCAAGATACACAGATACGCAGTATTTT	CASSVGLGVPRYTDTQYF
TRBD2	TRBV11-2	-	TRBJ2-7	TGTGCCAGCAGCTCATGGGGCGGGAGGACGTCCTCCTACGAGCAGTACTTC	CASSSWGGRTSSYEQYF
-	TRBV29-1	-	TRBJ2-5	TGCAGCGTTGTTCTCCAGGGAGAGACCCAGTACTTC	CSVVLQGETQYF
TRBD2	TRBV11-2	-	TRBJ2-1	TGTGCCAGCAGCTTACATGGGGGAGGGTATTGGAATGAGCAGTTCTTC	CASSLHGGGYWNEQFF
TRBD2	TRBV11-3	-	TRBJ2-1	TGTGCCAGCAGCTTAAGACTAGCGGGAGGAAACTACAATGAGCAGTTCTTC	CASSLRLAGGNYNEQFF
-	TRBV6-1	-	TRBJ2-7	TGTGCCAGCAGTGAACCGTATAGAGGGTTCTACGAGCAGTACTTC	CASSEPYRGFYEQYF
TRBD1	TRBV28	-	TRBJ2-1	TGTGCCAGCAGTCATCGACAGGGATCATACAATGAGCAGTTCTTC	CASSHRQGSYNEQFF
-	TRBV25-1	-	TRBJ1-1	TGTGCCAGCAGTGAGCCCGGATCCGGGATCACTGAAGCTTTCTTT	CASSEPGSGITEAFF
-	TRBV6-4	-	TRBJ1-1	TGTGCCAGCAGTGACTCAGTTGGCAGGCAAATAATGAACACTGAAGCTTTCTTT	CASSDSVGRQIMNTEAFF